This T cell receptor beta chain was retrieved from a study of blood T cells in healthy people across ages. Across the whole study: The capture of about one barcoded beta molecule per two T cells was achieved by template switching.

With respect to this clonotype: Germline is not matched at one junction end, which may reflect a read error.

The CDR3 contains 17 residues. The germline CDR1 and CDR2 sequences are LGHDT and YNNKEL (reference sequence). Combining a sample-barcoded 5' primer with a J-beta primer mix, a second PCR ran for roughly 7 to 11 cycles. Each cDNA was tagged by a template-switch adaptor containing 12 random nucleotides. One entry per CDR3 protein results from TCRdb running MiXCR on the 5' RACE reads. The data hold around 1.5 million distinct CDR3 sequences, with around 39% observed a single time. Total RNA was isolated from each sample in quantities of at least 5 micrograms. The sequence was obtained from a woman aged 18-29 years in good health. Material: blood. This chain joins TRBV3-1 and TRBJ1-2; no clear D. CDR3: CASSQEVTLAAVYGHTF. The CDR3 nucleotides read TGTGCCAGCAGCCAAGAAGTCACGCTGGCAGCCGTCTATGGCCACACCTTC.